Reported below is one T cell receptor beta chain. Its antigen is still unknown. CDR1 is SNHLY, CDR2 FYNNEI, per germline. This CDR3 contains 15 residues. The data were obtained in a study of monozygotic twins with inflammatory bowel disease. Study results and limitations: Repertoire likeness was no different across concordant and discordant twins, perhaps owing to restricted power. Among T cells, the various subtypes were not distinguishable. Support was lacking for any single strong IBD-associated signal or clonotype.

One entry per CDR3 protein, without DNA, is what TCRdb gives after re-calling the 5' RACE reads. The sample totals 420,000 or so distinct CDR3 sequences; its top ten clones hold around 2.4%. This clonotype originated in a human donor with ulcerative colitis or Crohn's disease, or a healthy co-twin of an affected twin (not recorded which). Sample: blood. The J gene is TRBJ2-2, the V gene TRBV2; TCRdb calls TRBD2, which cannot be checked without DNA. The CDR3 protein is CASTETSGASGELFF.